This T cell receptor beta chain emerged from a study of blood T cell repertoires in COVID-19. Study-wide background: Samples representing acute and convalescent COVID-19 were sourced from the United States, Italy and Spain. PBMCs, B-cell-depleted T cells, or T cells were the source of the cDNA or gDNA that made up the material.

V was trimmed by 6 bases and J by 4 bases, leaving 16 bases between them. CDR1 is MRHNA, CDR2 SNTAGT, per germline. The CDR3 consists of 15 residues. Method: immunoSEQ multiplex PCR; TCRdb's copy keeps in-frame clones and lacks some. The sample has about 100,000 clones, approximately 90% seen once. This sequence originates from a man aged 60-69 years with acute or convalescent COVID-19. The chain employs TRBV6-4 and TRBJ2-1; D might be TRBD2 (5 bases). The specimen was peripheral blood. The CDR3 DNA sequence: TGTGCCAGCAGCCTTTCCGGGAAGTGGTACAATGAGCAGTTCTTC. This gives the protein CASSLSGKWYNEQFF.